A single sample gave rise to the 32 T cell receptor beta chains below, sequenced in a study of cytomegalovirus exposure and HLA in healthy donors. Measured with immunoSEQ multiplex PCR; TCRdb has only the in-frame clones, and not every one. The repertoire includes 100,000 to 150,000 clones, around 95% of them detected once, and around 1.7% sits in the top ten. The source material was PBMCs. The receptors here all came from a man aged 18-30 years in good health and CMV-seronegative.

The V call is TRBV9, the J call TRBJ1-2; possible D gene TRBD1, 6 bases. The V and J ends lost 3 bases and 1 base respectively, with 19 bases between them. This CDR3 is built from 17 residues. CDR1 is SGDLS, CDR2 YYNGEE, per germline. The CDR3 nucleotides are TGTGCCAGCAGCGGCAAGATAAGGGACATCCTTAACTATGGCTACACCTTC. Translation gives CASSGKIRDILNYGYTF.

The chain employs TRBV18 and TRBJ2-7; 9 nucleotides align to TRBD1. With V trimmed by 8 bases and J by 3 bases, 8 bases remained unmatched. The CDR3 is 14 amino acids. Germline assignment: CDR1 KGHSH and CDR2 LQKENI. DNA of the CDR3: TGTGCCAGCCTCCCCGGGACAGGGATCTACGAGCAGTACTTC. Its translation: CASLPGTGIYEQYF.

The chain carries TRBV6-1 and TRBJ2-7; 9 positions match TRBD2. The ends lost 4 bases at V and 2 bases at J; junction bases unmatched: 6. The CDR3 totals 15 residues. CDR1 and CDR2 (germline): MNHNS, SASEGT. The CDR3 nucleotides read TGTGCCAGCAGTGGCGGGCTAGCGGGAACCTACGAGCAGTACTTC. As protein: CASSGGLAGTYEQYF.

The CDR3 nucleotides read TGTGCCAGCAGTTTTGGGGGCCCAGATACGCAGTATTTT. Encoded protein: CASSFGGPDTQYF. V and J are TRBV27 and TRBJ2-3; weak D call: TRBD1 (6 bases). Germline CDR1 is MNHEY and CDR2 is SMNVEV (reference sequence). The CDR3 has 13 residues. Trimming shortened V by 3 bases and J by 4 bases, and 8 bases separated the two germline ends.

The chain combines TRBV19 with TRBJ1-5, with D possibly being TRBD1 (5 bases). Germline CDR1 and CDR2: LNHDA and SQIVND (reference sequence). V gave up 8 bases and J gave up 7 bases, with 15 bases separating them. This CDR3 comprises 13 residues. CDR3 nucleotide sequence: TGTGCCAGTCAACAGGTATGGGGACAGCCCCAGCATTTT. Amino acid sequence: CASQQVWGQPQHF. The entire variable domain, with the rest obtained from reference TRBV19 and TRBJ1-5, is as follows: DGGITQSPKYLFRKEGQNVTLSCEQNLNHDAMYWYRQDPGQGLRLIYYSQIVNDFQKGDIAEGYSVSREKKESFPLTVTSAQKNPTAFYLCASQQVWGQPQHFGDGTRLSIL.

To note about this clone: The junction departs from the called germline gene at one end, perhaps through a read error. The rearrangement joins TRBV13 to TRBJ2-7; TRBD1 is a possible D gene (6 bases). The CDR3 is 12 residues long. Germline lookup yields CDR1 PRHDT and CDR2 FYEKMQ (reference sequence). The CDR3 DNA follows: TGTGCCAGCAGCTTAGGCCCCCAGGGGTCCCTTTTC. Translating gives CASSLGPQGSLF.

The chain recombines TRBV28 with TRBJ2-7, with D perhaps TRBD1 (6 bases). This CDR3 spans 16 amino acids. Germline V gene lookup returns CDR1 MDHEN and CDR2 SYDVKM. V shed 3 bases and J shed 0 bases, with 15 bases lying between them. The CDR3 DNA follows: TGTGCCAGCAGTTTTGGGACAACCGAGAGCTCCTACGAGCAGTACTTC. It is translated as CASSFGTTESSYEQYF.

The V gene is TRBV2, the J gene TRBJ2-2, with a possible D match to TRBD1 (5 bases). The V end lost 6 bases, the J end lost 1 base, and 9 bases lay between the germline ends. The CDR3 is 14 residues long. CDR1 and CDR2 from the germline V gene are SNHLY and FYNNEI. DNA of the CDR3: TGTGCCAGCAGACCCCAGGGGAACACCGGGGAGCTGTTTTTT. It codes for CASRPQGNTGELFF.

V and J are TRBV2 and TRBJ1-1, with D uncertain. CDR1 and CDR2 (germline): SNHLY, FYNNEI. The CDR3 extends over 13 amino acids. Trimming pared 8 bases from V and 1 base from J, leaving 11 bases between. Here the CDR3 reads CASPPDSNTEAFF. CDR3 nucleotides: TGTGCCAGCCCCCCAGACTCGAACACTGAAGCTTTCTTT.

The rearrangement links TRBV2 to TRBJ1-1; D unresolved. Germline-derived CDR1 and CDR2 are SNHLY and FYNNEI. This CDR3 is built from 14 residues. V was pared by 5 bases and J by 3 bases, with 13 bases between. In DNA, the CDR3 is TGTGCCAGCAGTATCCCAACCCGGGACACTGAAGCTTTCTTT. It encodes CASSIPTRDTEAFF.

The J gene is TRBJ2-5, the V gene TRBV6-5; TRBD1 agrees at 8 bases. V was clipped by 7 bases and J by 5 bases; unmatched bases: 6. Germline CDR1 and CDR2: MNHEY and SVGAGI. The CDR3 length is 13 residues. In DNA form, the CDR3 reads TGTGCCAGCAAGACAGGGGTAGGGGAGACCCAGTACTTC. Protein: CASKTGVGETQYF.

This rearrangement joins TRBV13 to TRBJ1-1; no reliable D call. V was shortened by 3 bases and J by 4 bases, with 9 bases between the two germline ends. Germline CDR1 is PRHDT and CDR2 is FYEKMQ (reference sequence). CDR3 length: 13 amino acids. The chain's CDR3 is CASSFPFGTEAFF. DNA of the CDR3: TGTGCCAGCAGCTTCCCTTTCGGCACTGAAGCTTTCTTT. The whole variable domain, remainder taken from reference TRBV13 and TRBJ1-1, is AAGVIQSPRHLIKEKRETATLKCYPIPRHDTVYWYQQGPGQDPQFLISFYEKMQSDKGSIPDRFSAQQFSDYHSELNMSSLELGDSALYFCASSFPFGTEAFFGQGTRLTVV.

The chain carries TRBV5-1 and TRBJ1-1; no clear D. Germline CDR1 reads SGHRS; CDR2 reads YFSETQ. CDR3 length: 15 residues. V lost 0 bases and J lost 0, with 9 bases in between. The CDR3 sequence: CASSLDPGLNTEAFF. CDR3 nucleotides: TGCGCCAGCAGCTTGGACCCGGGGTTGAACACTGAAGCTTTCTTT.

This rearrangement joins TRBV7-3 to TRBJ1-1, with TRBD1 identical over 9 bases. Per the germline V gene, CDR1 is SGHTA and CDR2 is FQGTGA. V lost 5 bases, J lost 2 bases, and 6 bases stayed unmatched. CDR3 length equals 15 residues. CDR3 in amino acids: CASSPMGQGNTEAFF. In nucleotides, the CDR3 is TGTGCCAGCAGCCCAATGGGACAGGGTAACACTGAAGCTTTCTTT.

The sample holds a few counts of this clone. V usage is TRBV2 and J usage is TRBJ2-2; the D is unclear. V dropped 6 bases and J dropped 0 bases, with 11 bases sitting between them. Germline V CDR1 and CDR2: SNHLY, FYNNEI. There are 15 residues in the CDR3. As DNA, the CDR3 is TGTGCCAGCAGCTCAGGAAGAACGAACACCGGGGAGCTGTTTTTT. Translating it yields CASSSGRTNTGELFF. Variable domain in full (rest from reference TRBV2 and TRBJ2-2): EPEVTQTPSHQVTQMGQEVILRCVPISNHLYFYWYRQILGQKVEFLVSFYNNEISEKSEIFDDQFSVERPDGSNFTLKIRSTKLEDSAMYFCASSSGRTNTGELFFGEGSRLTVL.

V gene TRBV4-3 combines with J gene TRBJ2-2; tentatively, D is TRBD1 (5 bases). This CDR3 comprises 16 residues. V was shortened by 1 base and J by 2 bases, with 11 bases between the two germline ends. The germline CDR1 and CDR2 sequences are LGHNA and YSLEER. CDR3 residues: CASSQATGKNTGELFF. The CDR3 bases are TGCGCCAGCAGCCAAGCTACAGGAAAAAACACCGGGGAGCTGTTTTTT.

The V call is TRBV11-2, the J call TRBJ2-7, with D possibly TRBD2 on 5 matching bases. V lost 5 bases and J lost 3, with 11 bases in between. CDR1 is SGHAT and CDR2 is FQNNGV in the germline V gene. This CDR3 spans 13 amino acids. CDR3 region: CASSLSEVYEQYF. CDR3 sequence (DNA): TGTGCCAGCAGCCTATCGGAGGTCTACGAGCAGTACTTC.

CDR3 sequence (DNA): TGTGCCAGCACCCGAGGGTGGCAGGGGTACGAGCAGTACTTC. Translation gives CASTRGWQGYEQYF. The genes are TRBV11-2 and TRBJ2-7, with D possibly matching TRBD1 (6 bases). V was clipped by 7 bases and J by 4 bases, with 17 bases between them. This CDR3 region has 14 residues. Per germline, CDR1 SGHAT and CDR2 FQNNGV.

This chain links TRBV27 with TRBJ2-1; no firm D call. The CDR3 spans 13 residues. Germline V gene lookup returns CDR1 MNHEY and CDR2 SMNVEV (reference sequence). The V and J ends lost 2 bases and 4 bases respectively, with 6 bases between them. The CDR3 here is CASSLGLYNEQFF. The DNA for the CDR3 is TGTGCCAGCAGTTTAGGGCTTTACAATGAGCAGTTCTTC.

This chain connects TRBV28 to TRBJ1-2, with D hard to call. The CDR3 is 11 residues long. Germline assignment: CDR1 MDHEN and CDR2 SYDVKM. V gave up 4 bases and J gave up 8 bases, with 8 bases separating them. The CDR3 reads CASSSSFGYTF. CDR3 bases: TGTGCCAGCAGTTCTAGTTTCGGCTACACCTTC.

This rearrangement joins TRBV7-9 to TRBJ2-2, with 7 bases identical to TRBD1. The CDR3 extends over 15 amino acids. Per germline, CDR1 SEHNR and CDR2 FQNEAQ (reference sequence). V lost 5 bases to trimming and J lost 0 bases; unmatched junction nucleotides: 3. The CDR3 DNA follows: TGTGCCAGCAGCCCGGGACAGTCGAACACCGGGGAGCTGTTTTTT. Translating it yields CASSPGQSNTGELFF.

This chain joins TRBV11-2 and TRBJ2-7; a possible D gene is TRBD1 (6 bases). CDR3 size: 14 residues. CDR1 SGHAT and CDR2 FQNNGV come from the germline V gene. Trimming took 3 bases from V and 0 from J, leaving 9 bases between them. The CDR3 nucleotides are TGTGCCAGCAGCTTCGACAGGAGCTCCTACGAGCAGTACTTC. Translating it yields CASSFDRSSYEQYF.

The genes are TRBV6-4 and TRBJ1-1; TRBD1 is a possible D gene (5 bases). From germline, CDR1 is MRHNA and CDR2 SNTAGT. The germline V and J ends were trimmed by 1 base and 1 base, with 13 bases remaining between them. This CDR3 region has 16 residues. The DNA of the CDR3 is TGTGCCAGCAGTGACTGGACAAATAAGGAGAACACTGAAGCTTTCTTT. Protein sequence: CASSDWTNKENTEAFF.

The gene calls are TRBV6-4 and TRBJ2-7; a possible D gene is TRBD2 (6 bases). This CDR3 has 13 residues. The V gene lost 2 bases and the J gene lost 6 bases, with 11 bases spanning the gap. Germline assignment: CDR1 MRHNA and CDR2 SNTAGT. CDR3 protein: CASSDGTGGEQYF. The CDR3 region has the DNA TGTGCCAGCAGTGACGGCACCGGGGGCGAGCAGTACTTC.

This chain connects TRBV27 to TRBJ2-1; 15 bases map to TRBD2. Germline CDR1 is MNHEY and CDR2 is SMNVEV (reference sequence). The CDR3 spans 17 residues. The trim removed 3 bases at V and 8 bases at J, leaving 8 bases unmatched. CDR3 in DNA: TGTGCCAGCAGTTTTAAAGCGGGACTAGCGGGAGGAGATGAGCAGTTCTTC. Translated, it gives CASSFKAGLAGGDEQFF.

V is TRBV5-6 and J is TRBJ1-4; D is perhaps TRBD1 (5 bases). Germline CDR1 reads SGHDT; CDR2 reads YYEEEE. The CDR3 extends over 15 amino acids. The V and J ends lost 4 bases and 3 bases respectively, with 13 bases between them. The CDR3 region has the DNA TGTGCCAGCAGCCGGGGGAGGACGGCTAATGAAAAACTGTTTTTT. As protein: CASSRGRTANEKLFF.

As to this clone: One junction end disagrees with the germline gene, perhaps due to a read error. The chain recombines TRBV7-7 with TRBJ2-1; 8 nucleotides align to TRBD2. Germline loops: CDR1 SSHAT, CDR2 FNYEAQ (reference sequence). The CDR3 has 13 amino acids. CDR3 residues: CASSLGASGEQFF. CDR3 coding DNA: TGTGCTAGCAGCTTAGGGGCTAGCGGGGAGCAGTTCTTC.

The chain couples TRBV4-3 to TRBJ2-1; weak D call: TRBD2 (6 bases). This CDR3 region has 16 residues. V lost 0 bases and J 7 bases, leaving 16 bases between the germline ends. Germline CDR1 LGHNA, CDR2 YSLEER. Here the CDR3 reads CASSQDRAGSGNEQFF. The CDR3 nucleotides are TGCGCCAGCAGCCAAGATCGGGCGGGATCGGGGAATGAGCAGTTCTTC.

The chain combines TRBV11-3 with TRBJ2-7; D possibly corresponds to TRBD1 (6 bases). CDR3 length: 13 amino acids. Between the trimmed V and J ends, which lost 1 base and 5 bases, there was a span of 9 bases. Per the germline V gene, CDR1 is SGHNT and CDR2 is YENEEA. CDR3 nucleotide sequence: TGTGCCAGCAGCTTAGGGTGGACAGACGAGCAGTACTTC. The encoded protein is CASSLGWTDEQYF.

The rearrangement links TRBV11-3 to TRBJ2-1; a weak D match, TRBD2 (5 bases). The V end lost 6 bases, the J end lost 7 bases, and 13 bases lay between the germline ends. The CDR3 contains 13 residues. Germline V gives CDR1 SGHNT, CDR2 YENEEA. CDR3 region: CASSGLARNEQFF. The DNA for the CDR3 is TGTGCCAGCAGTGGTCTAGCAAGGAATGAGCAGTTCTTC.

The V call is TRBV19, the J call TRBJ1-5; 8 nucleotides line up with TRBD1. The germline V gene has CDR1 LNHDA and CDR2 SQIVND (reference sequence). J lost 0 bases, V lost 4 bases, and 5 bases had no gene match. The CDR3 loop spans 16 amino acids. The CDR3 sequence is CASSTFRGRSNQPQHF. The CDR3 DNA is TGTGCCAGTAGTACATTCAGGGGGCGTAGCAATCAGCCCCAGCATTTT.

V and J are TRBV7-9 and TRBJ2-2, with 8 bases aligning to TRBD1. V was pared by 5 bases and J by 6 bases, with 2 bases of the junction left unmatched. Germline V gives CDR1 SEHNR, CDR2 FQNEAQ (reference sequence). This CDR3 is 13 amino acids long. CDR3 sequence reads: CASSGTGPGELFF. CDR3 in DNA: TGTGCCAGCAGCGGGACAGGTCCCGGGGAGCTGTTTTTT.